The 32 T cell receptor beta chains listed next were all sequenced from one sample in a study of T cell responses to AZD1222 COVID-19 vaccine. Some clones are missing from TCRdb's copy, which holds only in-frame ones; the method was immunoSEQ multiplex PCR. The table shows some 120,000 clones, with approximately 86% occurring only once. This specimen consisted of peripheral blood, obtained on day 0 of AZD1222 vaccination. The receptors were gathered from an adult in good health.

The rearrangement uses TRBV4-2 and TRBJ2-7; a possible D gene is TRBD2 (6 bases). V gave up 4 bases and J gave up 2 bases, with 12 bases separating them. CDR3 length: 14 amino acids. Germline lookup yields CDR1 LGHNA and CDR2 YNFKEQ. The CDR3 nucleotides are TGTGCCAGCAGCCGCGGGGATACGCCCTACGAGCAGTACTTC. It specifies CASSRGDTPYEQYF.

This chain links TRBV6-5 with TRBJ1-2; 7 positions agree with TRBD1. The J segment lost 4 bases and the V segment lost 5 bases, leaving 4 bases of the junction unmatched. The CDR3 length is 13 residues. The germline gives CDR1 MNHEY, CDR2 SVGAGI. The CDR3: CASSPTGTYGYTF. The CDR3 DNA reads TGTGCCAGCAGTCCGACAGGGACCTATGGCTACACCTTC.

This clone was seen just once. The DNA for the CDR3 is TGCGCCAGCAGCTCGCAGGGGAGCTCCTACAATGAGCAGTTCTTC. This codes for CASSSQGSSYNEQFF. The rearrangement links TRBV5-1 to TRBJ2-1; tentative D call: TRBD1 (6 bases). The CDR3 consists of 15 residues. Germline assignment: CDR1 SGHRS and CDR2 YFSETQ. V gave up 3 bases and J gave up 0 bases, with 10 bases separating them.

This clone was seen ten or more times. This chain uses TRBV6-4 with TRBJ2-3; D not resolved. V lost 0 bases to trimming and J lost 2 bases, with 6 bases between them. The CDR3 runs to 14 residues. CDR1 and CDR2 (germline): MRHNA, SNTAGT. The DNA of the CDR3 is TGTGCCAGCAGTGACTCGGCAGACACAGATACGCAGTATTTT. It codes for CASSDSADTDTQYF.

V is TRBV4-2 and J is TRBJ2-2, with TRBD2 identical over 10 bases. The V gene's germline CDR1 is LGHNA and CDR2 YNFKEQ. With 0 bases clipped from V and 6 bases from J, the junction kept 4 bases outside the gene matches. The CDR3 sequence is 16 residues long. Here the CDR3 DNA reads TGTGCCAGCAGCCAAGATCCGAGCGGGGGGGCCGGGGAGCTGTTTTTT. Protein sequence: CASSQDPSGGAGELFF.

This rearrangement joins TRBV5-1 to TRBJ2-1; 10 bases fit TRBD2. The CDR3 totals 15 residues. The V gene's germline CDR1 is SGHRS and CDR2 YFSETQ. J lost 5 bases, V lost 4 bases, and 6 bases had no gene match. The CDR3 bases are TGCGCCAGCAGCCATACTAGCGGGGTTCACAATGAGCAGTTCTTC. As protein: CASSHTSGVHNEQFF.

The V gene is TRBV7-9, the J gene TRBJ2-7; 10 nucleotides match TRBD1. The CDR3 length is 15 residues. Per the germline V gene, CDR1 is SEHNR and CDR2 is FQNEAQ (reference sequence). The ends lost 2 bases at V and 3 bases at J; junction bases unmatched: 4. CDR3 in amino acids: CASSLFGDRGYEQYF. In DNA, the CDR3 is TGTGCCAGCAGCTTATTCGGGGACAGGGGCTACGAGCAGTACTTC. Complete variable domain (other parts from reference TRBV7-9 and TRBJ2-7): DTGVSQNPRHKITKRGQNVTFRCDPISEHNRLYWYRQTLGQGPEFLTYFQNEAQLEKSRLLSDRFSAERPKGSFSTLEIQRTEQGDSAMYLCASSLFGDRGYEQYFGPGTRLTVT.

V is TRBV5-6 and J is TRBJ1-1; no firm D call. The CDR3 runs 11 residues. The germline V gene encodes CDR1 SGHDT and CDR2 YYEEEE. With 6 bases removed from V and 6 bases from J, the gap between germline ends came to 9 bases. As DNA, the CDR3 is TGTGCCAGCAAGTCAGAGTCTGAAGCTTTCTTT. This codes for CASKSESEAFF.

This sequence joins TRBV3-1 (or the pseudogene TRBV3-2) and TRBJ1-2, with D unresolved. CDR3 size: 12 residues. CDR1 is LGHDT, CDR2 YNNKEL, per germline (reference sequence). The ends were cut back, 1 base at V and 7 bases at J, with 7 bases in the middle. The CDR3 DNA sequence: TGTGCCAGCAGCCAAGCCGGGGTTGGCTACACCTTC. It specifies CASSQAGVGYTF.

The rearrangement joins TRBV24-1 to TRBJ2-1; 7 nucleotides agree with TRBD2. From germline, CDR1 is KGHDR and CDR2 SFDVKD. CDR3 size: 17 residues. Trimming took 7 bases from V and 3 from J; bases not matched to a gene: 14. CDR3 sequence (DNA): TGTGCCACCAGCGATCGATCATCGGGAGGTCGCTACAATGAGCAGTTCTTC. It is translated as CATSDRSSGGRYNEQFF.

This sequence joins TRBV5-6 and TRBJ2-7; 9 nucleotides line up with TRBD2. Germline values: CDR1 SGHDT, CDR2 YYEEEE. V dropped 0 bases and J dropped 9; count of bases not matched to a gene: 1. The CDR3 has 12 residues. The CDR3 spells CASSLVSGGQYF. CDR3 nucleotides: TGTGCCAGCAGCTTGGTTAGCGGGGGGCAGTACTTC.

The CDR3 spells CASSVGVSENYGYTF. The CDR3 nucleotides are TGTGCCAGCAGCGTAGGCGTGTCTGAGAACTATGGCTACACCTTC. This rearrangement joins TRBV9 to TRBJ1-2; D unresolved. The CDR3 totals 15 residues. V was clipped by 0 bases and J by 2 bases, with 11 bases between them. From germline, CDR1 is SGDLS and CDR2 YYNGEE. Full variable domain (remainder filled in from reference TRBV9 and TRBJ1-2): DSGVTQTPKHLITATGQRVTLRCSPRSGDLSVYWYQQSLDQGLQFLIQYYNGEERAKGNILERFSAQQFPDLHSELNLSSLELGDSALYFCASSVGVSENYGYTFGSGTRLTVV.

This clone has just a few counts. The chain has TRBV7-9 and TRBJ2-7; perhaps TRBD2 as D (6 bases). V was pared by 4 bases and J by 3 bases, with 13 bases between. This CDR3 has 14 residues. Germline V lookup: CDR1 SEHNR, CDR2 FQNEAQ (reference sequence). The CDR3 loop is CASSSWGLRYEQYF. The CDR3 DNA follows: TGTGCCAGCAGCTCATGGGGACTCCGCTACGAGCAGTACTTC.

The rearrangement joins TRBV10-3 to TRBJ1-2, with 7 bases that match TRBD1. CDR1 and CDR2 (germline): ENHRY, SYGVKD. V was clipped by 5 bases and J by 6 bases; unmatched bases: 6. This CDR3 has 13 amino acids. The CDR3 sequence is CAISYRGSNGYTF. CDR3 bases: TGTGCCATCAGTTACAGGGGTTCCAATGGCTACACCTTC.

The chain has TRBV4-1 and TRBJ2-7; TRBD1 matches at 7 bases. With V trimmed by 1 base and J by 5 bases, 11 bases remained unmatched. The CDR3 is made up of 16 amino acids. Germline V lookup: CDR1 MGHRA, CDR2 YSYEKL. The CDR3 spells CASSQAKWGQSDEQYF. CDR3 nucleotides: TGCGCCAGCAGCCAAGCGAAGTGGGGACAGTCCGACGAGCAGTACTTC.

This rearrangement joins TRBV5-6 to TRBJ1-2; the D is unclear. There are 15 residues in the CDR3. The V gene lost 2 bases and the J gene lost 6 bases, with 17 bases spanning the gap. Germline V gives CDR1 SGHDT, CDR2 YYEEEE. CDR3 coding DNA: TGTGCCAGCAGCTTTGGTTCCTTGGCAAAGGATGGCTACACCTTC. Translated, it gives CASSFGSLAKDGYTF.

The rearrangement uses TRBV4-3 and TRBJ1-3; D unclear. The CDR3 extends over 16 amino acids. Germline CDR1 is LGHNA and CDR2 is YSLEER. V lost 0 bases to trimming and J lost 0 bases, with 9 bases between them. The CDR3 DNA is TGCGCCAGCAGCCAAGATCCCGGTAACTCTGGAAACACCATATATTTT. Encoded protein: CASSQDPGNSGNTIYF.

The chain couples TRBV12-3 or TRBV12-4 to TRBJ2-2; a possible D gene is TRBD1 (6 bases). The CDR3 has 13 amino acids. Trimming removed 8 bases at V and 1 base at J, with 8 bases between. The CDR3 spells CASRGGNTGELFF. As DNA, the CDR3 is TGTGCCAGCCGAGGGGGGAACACCGGGGAGCTGTTTTTT.

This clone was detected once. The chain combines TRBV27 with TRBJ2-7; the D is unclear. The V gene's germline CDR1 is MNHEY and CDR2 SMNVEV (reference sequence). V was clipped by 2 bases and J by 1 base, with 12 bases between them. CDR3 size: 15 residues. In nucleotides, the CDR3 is TGTGCCAGCAGTTTAGTTGGGATAAGGTCCTACGAGCAGTACTTC. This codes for CASSLVGIRSYEQYF.

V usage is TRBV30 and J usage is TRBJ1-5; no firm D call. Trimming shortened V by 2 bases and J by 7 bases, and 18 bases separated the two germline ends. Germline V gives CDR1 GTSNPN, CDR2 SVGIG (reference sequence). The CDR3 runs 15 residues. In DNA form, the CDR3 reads TGTGCCTGGAGTTTGGGCGGCGTGGGCGCACAGCCCCAGCATTTT. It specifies CAWSLGGVGAQPQHF.

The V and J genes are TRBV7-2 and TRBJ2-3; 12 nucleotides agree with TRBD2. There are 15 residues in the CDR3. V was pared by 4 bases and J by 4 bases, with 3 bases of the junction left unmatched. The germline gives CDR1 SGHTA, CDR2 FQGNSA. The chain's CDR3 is CASSSGTSGSDTQYF. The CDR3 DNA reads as TGTGCCAGCAGCTCAGGGACTAGCGGGTCAGATACGCAGTATTTT.

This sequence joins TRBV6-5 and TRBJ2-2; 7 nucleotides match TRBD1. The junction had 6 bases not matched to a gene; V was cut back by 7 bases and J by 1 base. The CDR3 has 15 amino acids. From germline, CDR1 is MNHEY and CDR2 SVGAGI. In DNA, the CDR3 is TGTGCCAGCAAACCCGGGACAGAGAACACCGGGGAGCTGTTTTTT. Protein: CASKPGTENTGELFF.

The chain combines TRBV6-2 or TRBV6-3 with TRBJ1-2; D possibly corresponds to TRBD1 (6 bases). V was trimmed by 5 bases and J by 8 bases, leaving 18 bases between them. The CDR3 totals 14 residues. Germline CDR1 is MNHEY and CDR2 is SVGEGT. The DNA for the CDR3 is TGTGCCAGCAGTGTCATTACAGGGCTTGGAGGCTACACCTTC. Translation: CASSVITGLGGYTF.

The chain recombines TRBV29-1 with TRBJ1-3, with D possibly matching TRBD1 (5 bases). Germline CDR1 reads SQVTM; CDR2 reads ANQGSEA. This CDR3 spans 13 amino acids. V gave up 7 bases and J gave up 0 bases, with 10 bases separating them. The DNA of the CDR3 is TGCAGCGCCGGGACGGTCTCTGGAAACACCATATATTTT. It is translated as CSAGTVSGNTIYF.

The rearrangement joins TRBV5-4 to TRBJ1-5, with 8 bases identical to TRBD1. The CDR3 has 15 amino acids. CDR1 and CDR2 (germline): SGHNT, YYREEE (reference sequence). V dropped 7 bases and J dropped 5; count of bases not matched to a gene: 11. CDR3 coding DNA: TGTGCCAGCTTGGGCGACAGGGGTTACGATCAGCCCCAGCATTTT. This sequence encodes CASLGDRGYDQPQHF.

The CDR3 sequence is CASSYGGVRVLTF. As DNA, the CDR3 is TGTGCCAGCAGTTATGGAGGTGTGAGGGTCCTGACTTTC. V usage is TRBV6-2 or TRBV6-3 and J usage is TRBJ2-6, with D possibly TRBD2 on 5 matching bases. V was trimmed by 3 bases and J by 13 bases, leaving 13 bases between them. CDR1 and CDR2 from the germline V gene are MNHEY and SVGEGT. CDR3 length equals 13 residues.

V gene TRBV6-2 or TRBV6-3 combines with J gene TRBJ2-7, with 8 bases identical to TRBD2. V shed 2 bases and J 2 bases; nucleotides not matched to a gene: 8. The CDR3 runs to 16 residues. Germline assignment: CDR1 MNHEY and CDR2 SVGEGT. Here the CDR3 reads CASSYDLGGATYEQYF. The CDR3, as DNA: TGTGCCAGCAGTTACGACCTCGGGGGGGCAACCTACGAGCAGTACTTC.

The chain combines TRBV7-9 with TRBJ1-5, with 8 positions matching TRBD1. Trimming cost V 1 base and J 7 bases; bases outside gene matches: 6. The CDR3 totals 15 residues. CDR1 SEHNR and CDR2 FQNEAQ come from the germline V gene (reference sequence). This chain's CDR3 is CASSLVGTGNQPQHF. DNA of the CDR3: TGTGCCAGCAGCTTAGTCGGGACAGGTAACCAGCCCCAGCATTTT.

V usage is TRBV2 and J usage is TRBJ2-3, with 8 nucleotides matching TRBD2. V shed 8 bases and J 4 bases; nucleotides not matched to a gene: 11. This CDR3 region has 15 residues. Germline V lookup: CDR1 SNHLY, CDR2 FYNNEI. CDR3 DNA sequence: TGTGCCAGCCCGGCTCCGGGGGGGTCTGCAGATACGCAGTATTTT. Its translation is CASPAPGGSADTQYF.

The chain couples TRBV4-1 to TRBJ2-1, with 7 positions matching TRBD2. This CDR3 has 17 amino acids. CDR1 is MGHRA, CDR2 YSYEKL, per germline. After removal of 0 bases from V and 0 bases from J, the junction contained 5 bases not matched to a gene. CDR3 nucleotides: TGCGCCAGCAGCCAAGATGGGACTACAAGCTCCTACAATGAGCAGTTCTTC. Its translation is CASSQDGTTSSYNEQFF.

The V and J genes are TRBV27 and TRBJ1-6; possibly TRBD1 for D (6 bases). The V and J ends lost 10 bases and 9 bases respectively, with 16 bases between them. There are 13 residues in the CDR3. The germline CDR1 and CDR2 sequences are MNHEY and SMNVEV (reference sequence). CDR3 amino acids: CATLNREGSPLHF. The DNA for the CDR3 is TGTGCCACCTTGAACAGGGAGGGTTCACCCCTCCACTTT.

The DNA of the CDR3 is TGTGCCAGTACAAGGACAGGGCCTGTTTCCGGCTACACCTTC. Amino acid sequence: CASTRTGPVSGYTF. The chain is built from TRBV2 and TRBJ1-2, with 8 bases fitting TRBD1. This CDR3 region has 14 residues. Germline CDR1 and CDR2: SNHLY and FYNNEI. Trimming at V came to 9 bases and at J to 8 bases, leaving 14 bases not matched to a gene.